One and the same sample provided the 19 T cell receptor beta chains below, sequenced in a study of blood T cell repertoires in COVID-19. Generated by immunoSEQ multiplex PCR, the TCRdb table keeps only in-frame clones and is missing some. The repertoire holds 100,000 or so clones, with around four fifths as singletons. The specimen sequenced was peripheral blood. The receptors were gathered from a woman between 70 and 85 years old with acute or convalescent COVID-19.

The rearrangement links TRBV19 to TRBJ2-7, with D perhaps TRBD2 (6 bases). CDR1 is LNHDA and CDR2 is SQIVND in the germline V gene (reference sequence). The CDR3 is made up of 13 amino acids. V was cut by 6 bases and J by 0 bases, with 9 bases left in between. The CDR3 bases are TGTGCCAGTAGGCGGGACCCCTCCTACGAGCAGTACTTC. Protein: CASRRDPSYEQYF.

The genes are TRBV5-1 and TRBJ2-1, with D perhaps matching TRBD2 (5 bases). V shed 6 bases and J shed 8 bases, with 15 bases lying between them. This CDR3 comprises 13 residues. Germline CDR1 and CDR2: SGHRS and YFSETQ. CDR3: CASTLAGSDEQFF. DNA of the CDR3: TGCGCCAGCACCCTCGCGGGTTCTGATGAGCAGTTCTTC.

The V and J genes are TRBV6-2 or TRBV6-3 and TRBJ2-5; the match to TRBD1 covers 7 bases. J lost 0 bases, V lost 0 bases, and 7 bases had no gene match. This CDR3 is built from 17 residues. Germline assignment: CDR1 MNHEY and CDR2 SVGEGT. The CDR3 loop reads CASSYSNRGMYQETQYF. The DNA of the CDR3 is TGTGCCAGCAGTTACTCGAACAGGGGAATGTACCAAGAGACCCAGTACTTC.

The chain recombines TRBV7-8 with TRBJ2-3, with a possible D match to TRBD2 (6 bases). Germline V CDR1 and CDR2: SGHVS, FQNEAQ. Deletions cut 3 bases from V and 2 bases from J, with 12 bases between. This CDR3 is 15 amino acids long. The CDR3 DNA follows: TGTGCCAGCAGCTTTGGCGGGGTGATCACAGATACGCAGTATTTT. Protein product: CASSFGGVITDTQYF.

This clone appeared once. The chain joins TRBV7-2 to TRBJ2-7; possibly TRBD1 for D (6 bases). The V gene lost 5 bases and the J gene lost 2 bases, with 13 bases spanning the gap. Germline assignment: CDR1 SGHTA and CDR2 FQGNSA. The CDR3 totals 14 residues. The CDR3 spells CASSTQQGPYEQYV. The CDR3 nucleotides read TGTGCCAGCAGCACCCAACAGGGCCCCTACGAGCAGTACGTC.

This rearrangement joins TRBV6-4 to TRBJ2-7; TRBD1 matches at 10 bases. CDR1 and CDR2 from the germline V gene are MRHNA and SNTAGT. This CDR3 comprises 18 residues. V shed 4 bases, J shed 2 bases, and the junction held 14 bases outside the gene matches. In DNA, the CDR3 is TGTGCCAGCAGTGGCAATCACCCCGGGACAGGGGTACCCTACGAGCAGTACTTC. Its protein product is CASSGNHPGTGVPYEQYF.

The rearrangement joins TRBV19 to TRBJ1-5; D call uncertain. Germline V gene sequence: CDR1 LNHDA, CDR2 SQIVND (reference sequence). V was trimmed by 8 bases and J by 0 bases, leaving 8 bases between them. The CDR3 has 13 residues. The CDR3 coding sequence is TGTGCCAGTTGGGAGAATAGCAATCAGCCCCAGCATTTT. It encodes CASWENSNQPQHF.

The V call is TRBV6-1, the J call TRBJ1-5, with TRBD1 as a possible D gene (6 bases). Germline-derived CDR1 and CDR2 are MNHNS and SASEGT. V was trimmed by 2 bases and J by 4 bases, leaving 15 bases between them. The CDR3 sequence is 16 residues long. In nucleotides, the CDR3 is TGTGCCAGCAGTGAATTGGGGGGGCCACTGAATCAGCCCCAGCATTTT. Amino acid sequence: CASSELGGPLNQPQHF.

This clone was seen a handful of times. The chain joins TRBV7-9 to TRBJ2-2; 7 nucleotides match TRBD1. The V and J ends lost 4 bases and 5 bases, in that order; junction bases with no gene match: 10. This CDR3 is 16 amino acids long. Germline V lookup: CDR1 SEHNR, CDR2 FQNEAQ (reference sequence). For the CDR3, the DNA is TGTGCCAGCAGCTCCACTAGGGGGCGAGAGACCGGGGAGCTGTTTTTT. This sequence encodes CASSSTRGRETGELFF.

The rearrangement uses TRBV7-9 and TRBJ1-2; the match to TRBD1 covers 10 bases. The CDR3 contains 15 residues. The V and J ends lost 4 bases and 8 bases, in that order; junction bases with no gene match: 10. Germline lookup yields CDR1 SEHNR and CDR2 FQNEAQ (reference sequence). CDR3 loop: CASSYPGQGWQGYTF. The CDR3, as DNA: TGTGCCAGCAGCTACCCGGGACAGGGGTGGCAAGGCTACACCTTC.

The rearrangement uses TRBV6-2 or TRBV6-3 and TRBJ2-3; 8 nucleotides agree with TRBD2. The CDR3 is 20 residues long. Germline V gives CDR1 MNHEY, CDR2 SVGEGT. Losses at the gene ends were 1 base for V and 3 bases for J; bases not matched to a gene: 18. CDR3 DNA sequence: TGTGCCAGCAGTTACTTCGTCGGTGCGGGGGGCTTTCATTTTACAGATACGCAGTATTTT. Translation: CASSYFVGAGGFHFTDTQYF.

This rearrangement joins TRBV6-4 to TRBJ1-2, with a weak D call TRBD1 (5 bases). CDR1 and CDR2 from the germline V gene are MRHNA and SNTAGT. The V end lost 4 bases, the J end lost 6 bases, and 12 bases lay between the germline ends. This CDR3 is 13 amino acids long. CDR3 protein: CASSGQGSDGYTF. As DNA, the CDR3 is TGTGCCAGCAGTGGGCAGGGAAGCGATGGCTACACCTTC.

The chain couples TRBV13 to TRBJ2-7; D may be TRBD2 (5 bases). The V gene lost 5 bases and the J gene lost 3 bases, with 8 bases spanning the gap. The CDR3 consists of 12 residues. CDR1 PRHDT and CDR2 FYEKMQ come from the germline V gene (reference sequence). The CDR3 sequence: CASSLRDYEQYV. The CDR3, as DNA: TGTGCCAGCAGCCTCCGGGACTACGAGCAGTACGTC.

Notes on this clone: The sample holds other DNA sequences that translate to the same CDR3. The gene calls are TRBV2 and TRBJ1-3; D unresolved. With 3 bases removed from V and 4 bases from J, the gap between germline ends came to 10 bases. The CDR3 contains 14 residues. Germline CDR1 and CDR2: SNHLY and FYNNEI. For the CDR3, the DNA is TGTGCCAGCAGTGATTCGAGATCCGGAAACACCATATATTTT. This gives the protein CASSDSRSGNTIYF.

The CDR3 spells CASSLRVAEAFF. CDR3 in DNA: TGTGCCAGCAGTCTACGAGTGGCTGAAGCTTTCTTT. The rearrangement links TRBV28 to TRBJ1-1, with D unclear. Trimming took off 5 bases at V and 6 bases at J, with 10 bases between the two ends. The CDR3 sequence is 12 residues long. The germline V gene encodes CDR1 MDHEN and CDR2 SYDVKM.

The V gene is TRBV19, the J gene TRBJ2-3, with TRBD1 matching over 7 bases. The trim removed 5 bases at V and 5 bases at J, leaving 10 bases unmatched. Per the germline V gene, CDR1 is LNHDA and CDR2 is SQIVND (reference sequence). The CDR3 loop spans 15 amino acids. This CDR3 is CASSVDRSWEDTQYF. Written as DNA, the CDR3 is TGTGCCAGTAGTGTGGACAGGTCTTGGGAAGATACGCAGTATTTT.

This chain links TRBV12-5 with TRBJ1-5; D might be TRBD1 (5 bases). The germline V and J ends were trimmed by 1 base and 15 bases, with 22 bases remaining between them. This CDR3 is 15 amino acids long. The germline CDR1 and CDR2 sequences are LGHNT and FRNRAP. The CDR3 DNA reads TGTGCTAGTGGTTTGGGGGGGGACTCAAAGATCGGCTGGCATTTT. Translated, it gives CASGLGGDSKIGWHF. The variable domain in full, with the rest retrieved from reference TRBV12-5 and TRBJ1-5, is DARVTQTPRHKVTEMGQEVTMRCQPILGHNTVFWYRQTMMQGLELLAYFRNRAPLDDSGMPKDRFSAEMPDATLATLKIQPSEPRDSAVYFCASGLGGDSKIGWHFGDGTRLSIL.

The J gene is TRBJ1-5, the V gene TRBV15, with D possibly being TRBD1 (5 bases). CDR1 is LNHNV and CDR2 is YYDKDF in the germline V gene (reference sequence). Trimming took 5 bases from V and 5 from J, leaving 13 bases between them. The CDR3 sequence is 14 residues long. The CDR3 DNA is TGTGCCACCAGCGGGAGGAGGGGCTATCAGCCCCAGCATTTT. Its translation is CATSGRRGYQPQHF.

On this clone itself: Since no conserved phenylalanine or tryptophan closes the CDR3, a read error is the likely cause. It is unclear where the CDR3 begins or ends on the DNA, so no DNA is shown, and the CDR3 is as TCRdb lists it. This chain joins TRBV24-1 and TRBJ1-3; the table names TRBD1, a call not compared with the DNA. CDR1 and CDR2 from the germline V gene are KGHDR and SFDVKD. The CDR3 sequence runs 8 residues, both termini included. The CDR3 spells CATRRGPG.